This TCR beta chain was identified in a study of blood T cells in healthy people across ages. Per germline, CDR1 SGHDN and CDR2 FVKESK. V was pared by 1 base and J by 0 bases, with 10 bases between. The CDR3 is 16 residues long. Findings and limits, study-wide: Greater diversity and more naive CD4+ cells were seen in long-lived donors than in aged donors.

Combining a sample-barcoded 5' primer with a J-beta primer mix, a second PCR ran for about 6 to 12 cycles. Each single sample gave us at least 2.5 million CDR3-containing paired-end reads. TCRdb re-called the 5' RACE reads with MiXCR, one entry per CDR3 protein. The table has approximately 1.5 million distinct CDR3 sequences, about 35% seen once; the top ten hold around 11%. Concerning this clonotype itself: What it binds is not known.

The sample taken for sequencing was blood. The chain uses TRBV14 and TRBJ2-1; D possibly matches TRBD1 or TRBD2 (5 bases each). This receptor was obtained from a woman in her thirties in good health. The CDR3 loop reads CASSQALRGSYNEQFF. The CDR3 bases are TGTGCCAGCAGCCAAGCCTTGAGGGGCTCCTACAATGAGCAGTTCTTC. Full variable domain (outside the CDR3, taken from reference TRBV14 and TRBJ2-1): EAGVTQFPSHSVIEKGQTVTLRCDPISGHDNLYWYRRVMGKEIKFLLHFVKESKQDESGMPNNRFLAERTGGTYSTLKVQPAELEDSGVYFCASSQALRGSYNEQFFGPGTRLTVL.